A selection of T cell receptor delta chains follows, all from one sample in a study of human gamma delta and Vdelta1 T cells. TCRdb re-called clones from the PCR reads via CATT. The sample has roughly 820 delta-chain clones, approximately 17% seen once. Sequenced material: Vdelta1 gamma-delta T cells from blood. These TCRs come from a human donor in good health. CDR3s include the opening cysteine and the closing phenylalanine or tryptophan. The order of the fields is D gene, J gene, clone size, V gene, CDR3 protein, CDR3 DNA. The D gene is left open where the match is weak. Size values are once, few and many counts, or a class for expanded clones, and some rows have none.

>TRDD3|TRDJ1|.|TRDV1
CALGEGAPGGLGKLIF
TGTGCTCTTGGGGAAGGGGCCCCTGGGGGATTAGGTAAACTCATCTTT
>TRDD3|TRDJ1|medium-sized|TRDV1
CALGELSSLPTLLGDTRRGKLIF
TGTGCTCTTGGGGAACTATCATCCCTTCCTACCTTACTGGGGGATACGCGAAGGGGTAAACTCATCTTT
>TRDD3|TRDJ1|medium-sized|TRDV1
CALGNGAPSTGDTRGVRIRDKLIF
TGTGCTCTTGGGAACGGAGCCCCGAGCACCGGGGATACGCGTGGGGTCAGGATCCGCGATAAACTCATCTTT
>.|TRDJ1|few|TRDV1
CALGESSPRYTTPTYTDKLIF
TGTGCTCTTGGGGAAAGTTCCCCACGATATACCACCCCCACGTACACCGATAAACTCATCTTT
>.|TRDJ1|.|TRDV1
CALGGPNVFLLLYWGARSYTDKLIF
TGTGCTCTTGGGGGACCCAATGTATTCCTACTTTTGTACTGGGGGGCTCGTTCATACACCGATAAACTCATCTTT
>TRDD3|TRDJ1|medium-sized|TRDV1
CALPEGPFRLGDTGDKLIF
TGTGCTCTTCCTGAGGGACCCTTCCGACTGGGGGATACAGGGGATAAACTCATCTTT
>TRDD3|TRDJ1|.|TRDV1
CALGESPYRLTGGTDKLIF
TGTGCTCTTGGGGAAAGCCCCTACCGCCTTACTGGGGGGACCGATAAACTCATCTTT
>TRDD2|TRDJ1|medium-sized|TRDV1
CALGERAAFLYHLAGFDKLIF
TGTGCTCTTGGGGAACGAGCGGCCTTCCTCTACCACCTGGCGGGATTCGATAAACTCATCTTT
>TRDD2|TRDJ4|.|TRDV1
CALGELKAPNFLREDLVPLIF
TGTGCTCTTGGGGAACTAAAAGCCCCCAATTTCCTACGTGAGGATCTAGTACCCCTGATCTTT
>TRDD3|TRDJ1|.|TRDV1
CALGESRVSYEGDTLLPSDKLIF
TGTGCTCTTGGGGAATCCCGGGTTTCCTACGAGGGGGATACGTTGCTACCTTCCGATAAACTCATCTTT
>TRDD3|TRDJ1|.|TRDV1
CALGELLKFRGIHAVDKLIF
TGTGCTCTTGGGGAACTACTAAAATTCCGGGGGATACATGCGGTCGATAAACTCATCTTT
>.|TRDJ1|.|TRAV29/DV5
CAASEGVGGLDTDKLIF
TGTGCAGCAAGCGAAGGCGTGGGGGGCCTTGACACCGATAAACTCATCTTT
>TRDD3|TRDJ1|.|TRDV1
CALGGELGLPGDTRSTDKLIF
TGTGCTCTTGGGGGCGAACTGGGCCTACCTGGGGATACGCGGTCCACCGATAAACTCATCTTT
>.|TRDJ1|medium-sized|TRDV1
CALGNPSAIGPIRGAVAYTDKLIF
TGTGCTCTTGGGAACCCTTCGGCTATTGGCCCGATCCGGGGGGCCGTCGCGTACACCGATAAACTCATCTTT
>TRDD2|TRDJ1|hyperexpanded|TRDV1
CALGQPRFLRYLGPYTDKLIF
TGTGCTCTTGGGCAACCGAGGTTCCTACGGTACTTGGGACCGTACACCGATAAACTCATCTTT
>TRDD3|TRDJ1|.|TRDV1
CALGASPTVLGDTRQGLIF
TGTGCTCTTGGGGCCTCCCCTACGGTACTGGGGGATACGCGTCAAGGACTCATCTTT
>.|TRDJ1|large|TRDV1
CALGVLPTGGSPYTDKLIF
TGTGCTCTTGGGGTACTTCCTACCGGGGGATCTCCGTACACCGATAAACTCATCTTT
>TRDD2|TRDJ1|medium-sized|TRDV1
CALGGPFLPYWEPYTDKLIF
TGTGCTCTTGGGGGCCCCTTCCTACCTTACTGGGAGCCATACACCGATAAACTCATCTTT
>TRDD3|TRDJ2|large|TRDV1
CALGELVPTGWGYLVVVLTAQLFF
TGTGCTCTTGGGGAACTAGTCCCTACGGGCTGGGGGTATTTAGTGGTCGTATTGACAGCACAACTCTTCTTT
>TRDD3|TRDJ3|large|TRDV1
CALGEPPSSPRAGGYRALTTSWDTRQMFF
TGTGCTCTTGGGGAACCACCTTCCTCCCCTAGGGCTGGGGGATACCGAGCTCTGACGACCTCCTGGGACACCCGACAGATGTTTTTC
>TRDD3|TRDJ1|few|TRDV1
CALGVPEEYSIRLLLGDLMGTDKLIF
TGTGCTCTTGGGGTTCCCGAAGAGTACTCAATCCGACTTCTACTGGGGGATCTTATGGGCACCGATAAACTCATCTTT
>TRDD3|TRDJ1|.|TRDV1
CALGTPPGGYWGSTDKLIF
TGTGCTCTTGGGACGCCCCCCGGGGGGTACTGGGGGTCCACCGATAAACTCATCTTT
>TRDD3|TRDJ1|.|TRDV1
CALGDPPIRDPLRDWGIQRYTDKLIF
TGTGCTCTTGGGGATCCCCCCATCCGAGACCCCCTTAGGGACTGGGGGATACAACGCTACACCGATAAACTCATCTTT
>TRDD3|TRDJ1|medium-sized|TRDV1
CALDSLLGMTYTDKLIF
TGTGCTCTTGATTCCCTACTGGGGATGACGTACACCGATAAACTCATCTTT
>TRDD3|TRDJ1|large|TRDV1
CALGLARFFLIYLLGDTADKLIF
TGTGCTCTTGGTCTTGCTCGGTTTTTCCTGATATATTTACTGGGGGATACTGCCGATAAACTCATCTTT
>.|TRDJ1|medium-sized|TRDV1
CALGELRPSPLYTDKLIF
TGTGCTCTTGGGGAACTACGGCCTTCCCCTCTGTACACCGATAAACTCATCTTT
>TRDD2|TRDJ2|few|TRDV1
CALGEPILIFLLFGGATPLTAQLFF
TGTGCTCTTGGGGAGCCCATCCTAATCTTCCTACTTTTTGGGGGGGCGACACCTTTGACAGCACAACTCTTCTTT
>.|TRDJ4|medium-sized|TRDV1
CALGNTPTDTASPLIF
TGTGCTCTTGGGAATACCCCAACAGATACTGCCTCACCCCTGATCTTT
>TRDD3|TRDJ1|.|TRDV1
CALGFRVLGVSYTDKLIF
TGTGCTCTTGGGTTCCGTGTACTGGGGGTCTCGTACACCGATAAACTCATCTTT
>.|TRDJ1|medium-sized|TRDV1
CALGVLAGNIPSYRGTDKLIF
TGTGCTCTTGGGGTCCTTGCCGGGAACATTCCTTCTTATCGGGGAACCGATAAACTCATCTTT
>TRDD3|TRDJ1|hyperexpanded|TRDV1
CALGEQHSSADWGMYTDKLIF
TGTGCTCTTGGGGAACAACATTCCTCAGCTGACTGGGGGATGTACACCGATAAACTCATCTTT
>TRDD3|TRDJ1|.|TRDV1
CALGDPRLWGIRITDKLIF
TGTGCTCTTGGGGACCCCCGCCTATGGGGGATACGTATCACCGATAAACTCATCTTT
>TRDD3|TRDJ1|medium-sized|TRDV1
CALGEEVPYSRRPRGYWGIWSDKLIF
TGTGCTCTTGGGGAAGAAGTGCCCTACAGCCGAAGGCCAAGAGGGTACTGGGGGATATGGTCCGATAAACTCATCTTT
>TRDD3|TRDJ1|medium-sized|TRDV1
CALGELGPTGDRSDKLIF
TGTGCTCTTGGGGAACTGGGCCCCACTGGGGATAGATCCGATAAACTCATCTTT
>TRDD3|TRDJ1|large|TRDV1
CALGAPYLPLVGDTRVGDKLIF
TGTGCTCTTGGGGCACCCTACCTTCCTTTGGTGGGGGATACGCGGGTGGGCGATAAACTCATCTTT
>TRDD3|TRDJ1|few|TRDV1
CALGDLMGDTGGRRTDKLIF
TGTGCTCTTGGGGATTTAATGGGCGATACTGGGGGGCGACGCACCGATAAACTCATCTTT
>.|TRDJ1|medium-sized|TRDV1
CALGDVLATEAGTDKLIF
TGTGCTCTTGGGGATGTCCTAGCCACGGAGGCTGGGACCGATAAACTCATCTTT
>TRDD3|TRDJ1|medium-sized|TRDV1
CALGTGVTDKLIF
TGTGCTCTTGGGACTGGGGTCACCGATAAACTCATCTTT
>.|TRDJ1|.|TRDV1
CALGGHVFLPGGYTDKLIF
TGTGCTCTTGGGGGACATGTCTTCCTACCTGGGGGGTACACCGATAAACTCATCTTT
>.|TRDJ1|large|TRDV1
CALGEVPRYWGKYTDKLIF
TGTGCTCTTGGGGAAGTTCCTAGGTACTGGGGAAAATACACCGATAAACTCATCTTT